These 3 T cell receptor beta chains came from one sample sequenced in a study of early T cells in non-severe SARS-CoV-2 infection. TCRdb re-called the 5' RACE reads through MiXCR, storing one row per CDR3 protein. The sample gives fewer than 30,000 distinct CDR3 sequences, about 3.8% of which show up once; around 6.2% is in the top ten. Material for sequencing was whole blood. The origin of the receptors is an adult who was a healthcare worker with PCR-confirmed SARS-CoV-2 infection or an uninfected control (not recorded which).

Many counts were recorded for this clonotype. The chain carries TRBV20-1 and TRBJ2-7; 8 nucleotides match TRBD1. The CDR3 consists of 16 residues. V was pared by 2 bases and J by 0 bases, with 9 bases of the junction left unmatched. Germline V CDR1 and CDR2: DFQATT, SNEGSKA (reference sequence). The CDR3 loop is CSARPDRGRASYEQYF. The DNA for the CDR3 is TGCAGTGCTAGACCTGACAGGGGCCGTGCCTCCTACGAGCAGTACTTC.

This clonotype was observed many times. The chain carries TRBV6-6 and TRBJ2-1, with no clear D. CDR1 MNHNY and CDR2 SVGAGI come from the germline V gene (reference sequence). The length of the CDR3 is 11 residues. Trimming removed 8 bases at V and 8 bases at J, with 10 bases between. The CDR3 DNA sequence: TGTGCCAGCGGCCAACGGGATGAGCAGTTCTTC. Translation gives CASGQRDEQFF.

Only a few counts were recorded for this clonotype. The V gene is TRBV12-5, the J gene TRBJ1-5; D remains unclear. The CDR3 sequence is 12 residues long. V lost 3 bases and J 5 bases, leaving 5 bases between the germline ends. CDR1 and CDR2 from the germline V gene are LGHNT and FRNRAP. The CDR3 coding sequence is TGTGCTAGTGGTTTTCAGGATCAGCCCCAGCATTTT. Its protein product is CASGFQDQPQHF.